A selection of T cell receptor beta chains follows, all from one sample in a study of T cell responses to AZD1222 COVID-19 vaccine. Sequencing used immunoSEQ multiplex PCR; TCRdb keeps in-frame clones, though not all of them. Of about 150,000 clones in the sample, approximately 86% are singletons; the top ten hold under 7%. The sample consisted of peripheral blood, taken 28 days after the second dose of the MenACWY control vaccine. These TCRs come from an adult who received the MenACWY meningococcal vaccine as a control. The CDR3 runs from the conserved cysteine through the conserved F or W. Fields, in order: D gene, clone size, J gene, V gene, CDR3 DNA, CDR3 protein. D genes are given only for firm matches. A row's size may be missing; if present it is once, few, many or a size class.

- - TRBJ1-2 TRBV6-5 TGTGCCAGCAGCCCCTACCGGACCTATGGCTACACCTTC CASSPYRTYGYTF
- - TRBJ2-1 TRBV6-5 TGTGCCAGTACTGGTGACCGGGACAATGAGCAGTTCTTC CASTGDRDNEQFF
TRBD2 few TRBJ2-1 TRBV5-8 TGTGCCAGCAGCTTGGGACTAGCGGGAGGAAATGAGCAGTTCTTC CASSLGLAGGNEQFF
TRBD1 - TRBJ2-1 TRBV27 TGTGCCAGCAGTTTACAGGGGGCCGGCTACAATGAGCAGTTCTTC CASSLQGAGYNEQFF
TRBD1 - TRBJ2-7 TRBV11-3 TGTGCCAGCAGCGCACAGACAGGGACCCACGAGCAGTACTTC CASSAQTGTHEQYF
- - TRBJ1-3 TRBV9 TGTGCCAGCAGCGTGGGCAGGGGCTCTGGAAACACCATATATTTT CASSVGRGSGNTIYF
- - TRBJ1-3 TRBV7-9 TGTGCCAGCAGCCCCCCCCCGACGGCTGGAAACACCATATATTTT CASSPPPTAGNTIYF
- - TRBJ1-5 TRBV11-3 TGTGCCAGAAGCAATCAGCCCCAGCATTTT CARSNQPQHF
TRBD1 - TRBJ1-5 TRBV19 TGTGCCAGTAGTGCCACTCGGGACAGCCGGCAGCCCCAGCATTTT CASSATRDSRQPQHF
- - TRBJ2-2 TRBV11-3 TGTGCCAGCAGGAAGGGGGAAGGAACTCGGAACACCGGGGAGCTGTTTTTT CASRKGEGTRNTGELFF
TRBD2 - TRBJ2-2 TRBV11-3 TGTGCCAGCAGTCTCTCCCTTGGCGGGAGTTGGACCGGGGAGCTGTTTTTT CASSLSLGGSWTGELFF
TRBD2 - TRBJ2-2 TRBV28 TGTGCCAGCAGAGATAGCGGGAGGGCCGGGGAGCTGTTTTTT CASRDSGRAGELFF
TRBD2 once TRBJ2-7 TRBV7-6 TGTGCCAGCAGCCCCACCAATCTAGCGGCCCACGAGCAGTACTTC CASSPTNLAAHEQYF
- - TRBJ2-5 TRBV29-1 TGCAGCGTTGGGGGGGGCGAAGAGACCCAGTACTTC CSVGGGEETQYF
- - TRBJ2-3 TRBV27 TGTGCCAGCAGTTTATCGCCAGGGTCGGGGACAGATACGCAGTATTTT CASSLSPGSGTDTQYF
- - TRBJ1-1 TRBV6-2/TRBV6-3 TGTGCCAGCAGTGAGACTCCGGTCGAGACTGAAGCTTTCTTT CASSETPVETEAFF
TRBD1 - TRBJ2-4 TRBV27 TGTGCCAGCAGTCCTAGGACAGGGTCGGCCAAAAACATTCAGTACTTC CASSPRTGSAKNIQYF
- once TRBJ2-7 TRBV19 TGTGCCAGTAAGAGCTACGAGCAGTACTTC CASKSYEQYF
TRBD1 - TRBJ2-7 TRBV5-1 TGCGCCAGCAGACCCGGACAGGGTGTCGTCGACGAGCAGTACTTC CASRPGQGVVDEQYF
- - TRBJ1-3 TRBV19 TGTGCCAGTAGACCCACAGGGTTCGGAAACACCATATATTTT CASRPTGFGNTIYF
- - TRBJ2-2 TRBV5-1 TGCGCCAGCAGCTCCGCGGGGACCGCAGACCGGGAGCTGTTTTTT CASSSAGTADRELFF
- - TRBJ2-2 TRBV2 TGTGCCAGCACCCCCTCGGATGGCACCGGGGAGCTGTTTTTT CASTPSDGTGELFF
- - TRBJ2-7 TRBV7-6 TGTGCCAGCAGCTTGGACGGCCCCTACGAGCAGTACTTC CASSLDGPYEQYF
TRBD1 once TRBJ1-2 TRBV15 TGTGCCACCAGCAGAGCCCGACAGGGACTCAACTATGGCTACACCTTC CATSRARQGLNYGYTF
- - TRBJ2-3 TRBV6-2/TRBV6-3 TGTGCCAGCAGTTACGCCGTGTCAGGGGTGTGGGATACGCAGTATTTT CASSYAVSGVWDTQYF
- - TRBJ1-2 TRBV14 TGTGCCAGCAGCCAAGGCTACCCCTCAGGCTATGGCTACACCTTC CASSQGYPSGYGYTF
- once TRBJ1-6 TRBV7-9 TGTGCCAGCAGCCCCCCCCTCCACTTT CASSPPLHF
- - TRBJ1-2 TRBV6-2/TRBV6-3 TGTGCCAGCAGTTACTCGAGTTTGGCTACTAACTATGGCTACACCTTC CASSYSSLATNYGYTF
- - TRBJ2-1 TRBV4-3 TGCGCCAGCAGCCAAGCCCTGCCGGGGACCAATGAGCAGTTCTTC CASSQALPGTNEQFF
TRBD1 once TRBJ1-1 TRBV25-1 TGTGCCAGCAGTGAAAGGGGGACAGGCGGTCACACTGAAGCTTTCTTT CASSERGTGGHTEAFF
- once TRBJ1-1 TRBV7-2 TGTGCCAGCAGCTTACAGGACAGATGGGGCACTGAAGCTTTCTTT CASSLQDRWGTEAFF
- once TRBJ2-3 TRBV10-3 TGTGCCATCAGTGAGTCGGGGAGGGGGCGTAACACAGATACGCAGTATTTT CAISESGRGRNTDTQYF
- few TRBJ2-7 TRBV11-3 TGTGCCAGCAGCTCGACCGGAACCTACGAGCAGTACTTC CASSSTGTYEQYF
- - TRBJ1-5 TRBV7-8 TGTGCCAGCAGCTTTGAAGGCAATCAGCCCCAGCATTTT CASSFEGNQPQHF
TRBD2 - TRBJ2-7 TRBV7-2 TGTGCCAGCAGCCCCGGACTAGCGGGCTACGAGCAGTACTTC CASSPGLAGYEQYF
- - TRBJ1-2 TRBV11-3 TGTGCCAGCAGCTCGTGGGGTCATGGCTACACCTTC CASSSWGHGYTF
- - TRBJ2-5 TRBV19 TGTGCCAGTAGTGGTCGACACCAGGGTGGAGAGACCCAGTACTTC CASSGRHQGGETQYF
- - TRBJ1-1 TRBV28 TGTGCCAGCAGTCCTCCGCGCGCGGACACTGAAGCTTTCTTT CASSPPRADTEAFF
TRBD1 - TRBJ1-3 TRBV7-6 TGTGCCAGCAGCCTGGGACAGGCCGACCGAAACACCATATATTTT CASSLGQADRNTIYF
- few TRBJ2-5 TRBV12-5 TGTGCTAGTGGTCGACAAGAGACCCAGTACTTC CASGRQETQYF
- - TRBJ2-1 TRBV10-3 TGTGCCATCAGTCCACGGCAGCCCAGCTCCTACAATGAGCAGTTCTTC CAISPRQPSSYNEQFF
- - TRBJ2-5 TRBV20-1 TGCAGTGCTAGCCCGAAAGGGACCCAGTACTTC CSASPKGTQYF
TRBD1 - TRBJ1-3 TRBV7-8 TGTGCCAGCAGCCCGCCACGCCGGACAGGGGCCCTCTCTGGAAACACCATATATTTT CASSPPRRTGALSGNTIYF
- - TRBJ1-5 TRBV19 TGTGCCAGTATCAACGAGAAGAGCGATAGCAATCAGCCCCAGCATTTT CASINEKSDSNQPQHF
TRBD1 - TRBJ2-7 TRBV28 TGTGCCATACGGACAGGGGATGGCGAGCAGTACTTC CAIRTGDGEQYF